The 24 T cell receptor beta chains given below trace back to one sample, sequenced in a study of cytomegalovirus exposure and HLA in healthy donors. It was with 60 Vbeta and 13 Jbeta primers that the PCR ran. Sequencing used immunoSEQ multiplex PCR; TCRdb keeps in-frame clones, though not all of them. The sample includes about 110,000 clones, roughly 78% of them seen just once. The sample taken for sequencing was PBMCs. Every receptor here comes from a woman aged 30 to 39 in good health and CMV-seronegative.

The chain employs TRBV11-2 and TRBJ2-1; tentatively, D is TRBD1 (5 bases). The CDR3 has 16 residues. Germline loops: CDR1 SGHAT, CDR2 FQNNGV. V was cut by 4 bases and J by 0 bases, with 13 bases left in between. The CDR3 loop reads CASSSDSGGSYNEQFF. Here the CDR3 DNA reads TGTGCCAGCAGCTCAGACAGTGGCGGCTCCTACAATGAGCAGTTCTTC.

J is TRBJ2-3 and V is TRBV2; tentatively, D is TRBD1 (6 bases). The V and J ends lost 5 bases and 2 bases respectively, with 23 bases between them. Looked up from germline, CDR1 is SNHLY and CDR2 is FYNNEI. This CDR3 region has 18 residues. The CDR3 DNA follows: TGTGCCAGCAGTAGTCCGTTAGTACTACAGGGTTCCACAGATACGCAGTATTTT. This encodes CASSSPLVLQGSTDTQYF.

This clone was observed a handful of times. The gene calls are TRBV14 and TRBJ2-7, with 7 bases fitting TRBD1. With V trimmed by 1 base and J by 6 bases, 15 bases remained unmatched. Germline lookup yields CDR1 SGHDN and CDR2 FVKESK. CDR3 length: 17 amino acids. CDR3 sequence: CASSQASGGNRGAEQYF. The CDR3 DNA reads TGTGCCAGCAGCCAAGCCTCAGGGGGAAATAGGGGAGCCGAGCAGTACTTC.

This chain links TRBV7-9 with TRBJ2-5; D perhaps matches TRBD2 (5 bases). Germline-derived CDR1 and CDR2 are SEHNR and FQNEAQ (reference sequence). CDR3 size: 14 residues. Trimming cost V 1 base and J 2 bases, with 8 bases left between them. The CDR3 sequence is CASSLGRVQETQYF. CDR3 DNA sequence: TGTGCCAGCAGCTTAGGGCGGGTTCAAGAGACCCAGTACTTC.

J is TRBJ1-4 and V is TRBV7-9; D remains unclear. The V and J ends lost 1 base and 2 bases respectively, with 5 bases between them. The germline V gene has CDR1 SEHNR and CDR2 FQNEAQ (reference sequence). There are 14 residues in the CDR3. CDR3 residues: CASSLVQTNEKLFF. In DNA form, the CDR3 reads TGTGCCAGCAGCTTAGTACAGACTAATGAAAAACTGTTTTTT.

The rearrangement uses TRBV5-8 and TRBJ1-2; D may be TRBD1 (5 bases). The germline V gene has CDR1 SGHTS and CDR2 YDEGEE. The V and J ends lost 0 bases and 6 bases respectively, with 12 bases between them. The CDR3 runs 14 residues. The CDR3 coding sequence is TGTGCCAGCAGCTTGGATTCGGGGGAGGATGGCTACACCTTC. Its translation is CASSLDSGEDGYTF. The full variable domain, in which reference TRBV5-8 and TRBJ1-2 provide the parts outside the CDR3, is EAGVTQSPTHLIKTRGQQATLRCSPISGHTSVYWYQQALGLGLQFLLWYDEGEERNRGNFPPRFSGRQFPNYSSELNVNALELEDSALYLCASSLDSGEDGYTFGSGTRLTVV.

The chain has TRBV28 and TRBJ1-5; D call uncertain. This CDR3 is built from 13 residues. CDR1 is MDHEN and CDR2 is SYDVKM in the germline V gene. Deletions cut 5 bases from V and 16 bases from J, with 21 bases between. The CDR3 nucleotides read TGTGCCAGCAGTGAGATCAAGGCCGTCCTAGACCATTTT. It yields the protein CASSEIKAVLDHF. The full variable domain, its missing parts supplied by reference TRBV28 and TRBJ1-5, is DVKVTQSSRYLVKRTGEKVFLECVQDMDHENMFWYRQDPGLGLRLIYFSYDVKMKEKGDIPEGYSVSREKKERFSLILESASTNQTSMYLCASSEIKAVLDHFGDGTRLSIL.

This chain links TRBV28 with TRBJ1-5, with 10 bases aligning to TRBD1. With 0 bases clipped from V and 5 bases from J, the junction kept 4 bases outside the gene matches. Germline CDR1 is MDHEN and CDR2 is SYDVKM. CDR3 length: 16 residues. CDR3 DNA: TGTGCCAGCAGTTTATGGGAGGGGACAGGGGATCAGCCCCAGCATTTT. Translating gives CASSLWEGTGDQPQHF.

This clone has only one observation. This rearrangement joins TRBV5-1 to TRBJ2-1; D is unclear. CDR3 length: 15 residues. V gave up 1 base and J gave up 4 bases, with 12 bases separating them. In germline, CDR1 is SGHRS, CDR2 YFSETQ. Here the CDR3 reads CASSLLSVAYNEQFF. The CDR3 DNA is TGCGCCAGCAGCTTGCTGAGCGTGGCATACAATGAGCAGTTCTTC.

This chain connects TRBV27 to TRBJ2-4; D perhaps matches TRBD1 (6 bases). The germline V and J ends were trimmed by 6 bases and 2 bases, with 11 bases remaining between them. The CDR3 runs 14 residues. The germline CDR1 and CDR2 sequences are MNHEY and SMNVEV (reference sequence). The CDR3 loop reads CASSPGHTKNIQYF. The CDR3, as DNA: TGTGCCAGCAGCCCGGGACATACCAAAAACATTCAGTACTTC.

The chain carries TRBV4-3 and TRBJ2-6; TRBD1 might be the D (6 bases). Germline assignment: CDR1 LGHNA and CDR2 YSLEER. Trimming took off 1 base at V and 0 bases at J, with 13 bases between the two ends. CDR3 size: 18 residues. Here the CDR3 reads CASSQGDIVRSGANVLTF. DNA of the CDR3: TGCGCCAGCAGCCAAGGGGACATCGTACGCTCTGGGGCCAACGTCCTGACTTTC.

This sequence joins TRBV18 and TRBJ1-5, with TRBD1 identical over 7 bases. This CDR3 is 15 amino acids long. CDR1 is KGHSH and CDR2 is LQKENI in the germline V gene. J was trimmed by 0 bases and V by 4 bases; bases with no gene match: 3. Written as DNA, the CDR3 is TGTGCCAGCTCACTCGGACAGGATAGCAATCAGCCCCAGCATTTT. Translation gives CASSLGQDSNQPQHF. Complete variable domain (other parts from reference TRBV18 and TRBJ1-5): NAGVMQNPRHLVRRRGQEARLRCSPMKGHSHVYWYRQLPEEGLKFMVYLQKENIIDESGMPKERFSAEFPKEGPSILRIQQVVRGDSAAYFCASSLGQDSNQPQHFGDGTRLSIL.

This clone occurred a few times. In DNA, the CDR3 is TGTGCCAGCAGCTTAGCGACAGGGGGAGGTTACGAGCAGTACTTC. Residues: CASSLATGGGYEQYF. The J gene is TRBJ2-7, the V gene TRBV7-8; 9 bases align to TRBD1. Unmatched junction bases numbered 4, after V lost 0 bases and J lost 4 bases. Germline-derived CDR1 and CDR2 are SGHVS and FQNEAQ. The CDR3 is 15 residues long.

The rearrangement links TRBV6-5 to TRBJ1-1, with D perhaps matching TRBD1 (6 bases). Germline V gives CDR1 MNHEY, CDR2 SVGAGI. V shed 0 bases and J shed 0 bases, with 8 bases lying between them. This CDR3 is built from 15 residues. CDR3 coding DNA: TGTGCCAGCAGTTACTCTGGACAGATGAACACTGAAGCTTTCTTT. Amino acid sequence: CASSYSGQMNTEAFF.

The gene calls are TRBV5-4 and TRBJ2-1; TRBD2 might be the D (6 bases). Deletions cut 4 bases from V and 6 bases from J, with 11 bases between. Germline assignment: CDR1 SGHNT and CDR2 YYREEE (reference sequence). CDR3 length equals 13 residues. The CDR3 here is CASSPGTANEQFF. The CDR3 DNA is TGTGCCAGCAGCCCCGGGACTGCCAATGAGCAGTTCTTC.

J is TRBJ1-6 and V is TRBV4-2; TRBD1 matches at 8 bases. V shed 0 bases, J shed 0 bases, and the junction held 7 bases outside the gene matches. Germline CDR1 is LGHNA and CDR2 is YNFKEQ. The CDR3 is 19 residues long. The DNA of the CDR3 is TGTGCCAGCAGCCAAGAGCCGCCAGGGGGCCACTCCTATAATTCACCCCTCCACTTT. The encoded protein is CASSQEPPGGHSYNSPLHF.

The J gene is TRBJ2-7, the V gene TRBV29-1, with TRBD1 matching 7 bases. The trim removed 6 bases at V and 3 bases at J, leaving 5 bases unmatched. The CDR3 spans 12 residues. Germline V gives CDR1 SQVTM, CDR2 ANQGSEA. The CDR3 DNA reads TGCAGCGTGGGGACAGATAACTACGAGCAGTACTTC. Translating it yields CSVGTDNYEQYF.

The chain has TRBV28 and TRBJ2-7; D gene unclear. CDR1 is MDHEN, CDR2 SYDVKM, per germline. CDR3 length: 13 residues. The ends were cut back, 6 bases at V and 2 bases at J, with 11 bases in the middle. The CDR3 DNA is TGTGCCAGCAGGACAAGTCAGGCCTACGAGCAGTACTTC. It encodes CASRTSQAYEQYF. The full variable domain, with the rest looked up from reference TRBV28 and TRBJ2-7, is DVKVTQSSRYLVKRTGEKVFLECVQDMDHENMFWYRQDPGLGLRLIYFSYDVKMKEKGDIPEGYSVSREKKERFSLILESASTNQTSMYLCASRTSQAYEQYFGPGTRLTVT.

The V and J genes are TRBV5-1 and TRBJ2-5; TRBD2 matches at 7 bases. With V trimmed by 1 base and J by 4 bases, 10 bases remained unmatched. The CDR3 extends over 16 amino acids. The germline CDR1 and CDR2 sequences are SGHRS and YFSETQ. The CDR3 region is CASSLPAGAGGETQYF. CDR3 DNA sequence: TGCGCCAGCAGCTTGCCGGCGGGAGCGGGCGGAGAGACCCAGTACTTC.

The V call is TRBV4-1, the J call TRBJ2-1; 10 nucleotides align to TRBD2. With 4 bases clipped from V and 5 bases from J, the junction kept 5 bases outside the gene matches. CDR1 is MGHRA and CDR2 is YSYEKL in the germline V gene. There are 15 residues in the CDR3. Here the CDR3 DNA reads TGCGCCAGCAGCCCAACTAGCGGGGCAAACAATGAGCAGTTCTTC. Translating it yields CASSPTSGANNEQFF.

The rearrangement joins TRBV9 to TRBJ1-2, with a weak D call TRBD1 (5 bases). The CDR3 sequence is 14 residues long. CDR1 SGDLS and CDR2 YYNGEE come from the germline V gene. The V end lost 2 bases, the J end lost 4 bases, and 12 bases lay between the germline ends. CDR3 bases: TGTGCCAGCAGCGTGAGCGGGGGAGGCTATGGCTACACCTTC. It yields the protein CASSVSGGGYGYTF.

This chain connects TRBV14 to TRBJ2-7; 7 bases map to TRBD1. The ends lost 4 bases at V and 3 bases at J; junction bases unmatched: 12. CDR1 and CDR2 (germline): SGHDN, FVKESK. The CDR3 covers 16 residues. The CDR3 is CASSLEQGSYFYEQYF. The CDR3 bases are TGTGCCAGCAGCCTGGAACAGGGGTCCTATTTCTACGAGCAGTACTTC.

The chain recombines TRBV28 with TRBJ1-5; D ambiguous. The CDR3 runs to 13 residues. With 7 bases removed from V and 0 bases from J, the gap between germline ends came to 7 bases. From germline, CDR1 is MDHEN and CDR2 SYDVKM. The CDR3 is CASTIDSNQPQHF. CDR3 nucleotides: TGTGCCAGCACCATAGATAGCAATCAGCCCCAGCATTTT.

V is TRBV4-2 and J is TRBJ2-7, with 11 positions matching TRBD2. The CDR3 consists of 17 residues. The germline V gene encodes CDR1 LGHNA and CDR2 YNFKEQ. Trimming at V came to 6 bases and at J to 2 bases, leaving 12 bases not matched to a gene. CDR3 sequence: CASRPDPGLAETYEQYF. CDR3 coding DNA: TGTGCCAGCAGACCAGACCCGGGACTAGCGGAAACCTACGAGCAGTACTTC.